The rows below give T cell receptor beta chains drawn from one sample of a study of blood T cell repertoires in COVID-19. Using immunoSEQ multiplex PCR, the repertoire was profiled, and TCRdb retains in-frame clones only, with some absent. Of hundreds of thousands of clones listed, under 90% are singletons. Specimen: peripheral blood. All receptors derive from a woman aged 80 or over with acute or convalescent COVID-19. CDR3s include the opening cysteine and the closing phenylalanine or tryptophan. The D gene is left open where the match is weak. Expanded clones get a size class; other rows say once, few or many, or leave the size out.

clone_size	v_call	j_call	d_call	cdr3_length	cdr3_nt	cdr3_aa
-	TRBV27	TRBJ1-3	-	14	TGTGCCAGCAGTCCCATGAGCTCTGGAAACACCATATATTTT	CASSPMSSGNTIYF
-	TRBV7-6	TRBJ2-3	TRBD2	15	TGTGCCAGCAGCCAGTTAGCGGGGGGCACAGATACGCAGTATTTT	CASSQLAGGTDTQYF
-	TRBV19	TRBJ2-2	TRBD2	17	TGTGCCAGTAGTTCACCGGGACTAGCGGGGCAAAGCGGGGAGCTGTTTTTT	CASSSPGLAGQSGELFF
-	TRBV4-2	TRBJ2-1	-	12	TGTGCCAGCAGCTATAGCAGGGATGAGCAGTTCTTC	CASSYSRDEQFF
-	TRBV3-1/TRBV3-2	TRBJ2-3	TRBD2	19	TGTGCCAGCAGCCAAGCCCTTAGCGGGGGGGCTCGACGGACTGATACGCAGTATTTT	CASSQALSGGARRTDTQYF
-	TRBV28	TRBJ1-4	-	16	TGTGCCAGCAGTCCCCCTCGGGGGGCAAGCGATGAAAAACTGTTTTTT	CASSPPRGASDEKLFF
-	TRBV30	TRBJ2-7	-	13	TGTGCCTGGAGGGAGGGACAGCCTTACGAGCAGTACTTC	CAWREGQPYEQYF
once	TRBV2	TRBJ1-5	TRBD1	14	TGTGCCAGCAGTGGGCAGGGGGGCAATCAGCCCCAGCATTTT	CASSGQGGNQPQHF
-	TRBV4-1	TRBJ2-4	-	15	TGCGCCAGCAGCCAGCCCCGGGACAAGAAAAACATTCAGTACTTC	CASSQPRDKKNIQYF
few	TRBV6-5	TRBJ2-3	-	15	TGTGCCACTCGCATGCGGCTAGCGCTTCCAGATACGCAGTATTTT	CATRMRLALPDTQYF
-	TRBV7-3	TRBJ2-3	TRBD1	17	TGTGCCAGCAGCTTAAGACCCACGACAGGGGACCGAGATACGCAGTATTTT	CASSLRPTTGDRDTQYF
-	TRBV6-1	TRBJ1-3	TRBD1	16	TGTGCCAGCAGTGGGACAGGGGTTGTCTCTGGAAACACCATATATTTT	CASSGTGVVSGNTIYF
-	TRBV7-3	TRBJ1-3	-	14	TGTGCCAGCAGCTCGACAGGTTCTGGAAACACCATATATTTT	CASSSTGSGNTIYF
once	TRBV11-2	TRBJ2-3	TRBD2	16	TGTGCCAGCAGCCCACTAGCGGGGGGCCCGCGGGATACGCAGTATTTT	CASSPLAGGPRDTQYF
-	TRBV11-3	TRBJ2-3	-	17	TGTGCCAGCAGCTTAGATTCAGGAAGCCCTAGCACAGATACGCAGTATTTT	CASSLDSGSPSTDTQYF
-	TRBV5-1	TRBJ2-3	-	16	TGCGCCAGCAGCCCTTCGGCCCAGAGGAGCACAGATACGCAGTATTTT	CASSPSAQRSTDTQYF
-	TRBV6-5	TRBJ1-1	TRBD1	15	TGTGCCAGCAGACCGGACAGGTGGGGGACCACTGAAGCTTTCTTT	CASRPDRWGTTEAFF
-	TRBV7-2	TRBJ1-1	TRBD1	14	TGTGCCAGCATCCAGGACAGGGGTGACACTGAAGCTTTCTTT	CASIQDRGDTEAFF
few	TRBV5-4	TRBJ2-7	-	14	TGTGCCAGCAGCTTGGGCGGGGGCCAATACGAGCAGTACTTC	CASSLGGGQYEQYF
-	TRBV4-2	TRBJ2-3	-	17	TGTGCCAGCAGCCCGCAGGGGATCTGGGGGGGCTCCGATACGCAGTATTTT	CASSPQGIWGGSDTQYF
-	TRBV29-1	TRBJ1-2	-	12	TGCAGCGTTGACACAGGGCCGTCCGGCTACACCTTC	CSVDTGPSGYTF
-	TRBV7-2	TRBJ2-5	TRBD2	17	TGTGCCAGCAGCTTAGCGGCGGGTAGCGGGGGGGCAAAGACCCAGTACTTC	CASSLAAGSGGAKTQYF
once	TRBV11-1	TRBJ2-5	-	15	TGTGCCAGCAGCTTAAACCCAGGACTCCAAGAGACCCAGTACTTC	CASSLNPGLQETQYF
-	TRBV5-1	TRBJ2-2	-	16	TGCGCCAGCAGCTTGGTTCTTACCGGGGGACCCGGGGAGCTGTTTTTT	CASSLVLTGGPGELFF
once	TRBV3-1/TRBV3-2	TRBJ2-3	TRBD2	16	TGTGCCAGCAGCCCGGGACTAGCGGGGGGAACAGATACGCAGTATTTT	CASSPGLAGGTDTQYF
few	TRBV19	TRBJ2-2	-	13	TGTGCCAGTAGTACAGTAAACACCGGGGAGCTGTTTTTT	CASSTVNTGELFF
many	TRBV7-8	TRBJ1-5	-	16	TGTGCCAGCAGCTTAATTCAGGGCTATAGCAATCAGCCCCAGCATTTT	CASSLIQGYSNQPQHF
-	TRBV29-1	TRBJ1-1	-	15	TGCAGCGTTGCTTTCCAGGGGCGCCGGAGGACTGAAGCTTTCTTT	CSVAFQGRRRTEAFF
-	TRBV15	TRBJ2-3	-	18	TGTGCCACCAGCAGAGATACGAGTCTAGCGACGCGCACAGATACGCAGTATTTT	CATSRDTSLATRTDTQYF
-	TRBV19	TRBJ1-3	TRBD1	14	TGTGCCAGTAGCCCCGGGACAGATAAAAACACCATATATTTT	CASSPGTDKNTIYF
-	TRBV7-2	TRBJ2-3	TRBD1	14	TGTGCCAGCAGCTTATTGCGACAGGGTCAAGCGCAGTATTTT	CASSLLRQGQAQYF
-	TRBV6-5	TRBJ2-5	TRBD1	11	TGTGCCAGCAGTTACCGGGACAGACCCTACTTC	CASSYRDRPYF
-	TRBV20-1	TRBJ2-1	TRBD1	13	TGCAGTGCTAGTCGGACAGGGTTCAATGAGCAGTTCTTC	CSASRTGFNEQFF
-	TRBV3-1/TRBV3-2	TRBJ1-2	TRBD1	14	TGTGCCAGCAGCCAGGGACAGGGGTCGAGTGGCTACACCTTC	CASSQGQGSSGYTF
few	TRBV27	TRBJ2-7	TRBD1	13	TGTGCCAGCAGCTGGGGACAGTTTTACGAGCAGTACTTC	CASSWGQFYEQYF
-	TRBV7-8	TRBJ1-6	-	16	TGTGCCAGCAGCTTACAGGGGAGCTCCTATAATTCACCCCTCCACTTT	CASSLQGSSYNSPLHF
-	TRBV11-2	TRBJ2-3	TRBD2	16	TGTGCCAGCAGCTTAGATACCCGCGGGGGGACAGATACGCAGTATTTT	CASSLDTRGGTDTQYF
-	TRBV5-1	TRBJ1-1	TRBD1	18	TGCGCCAGCAGCTTGGGTCTTGGGACAGGAAAGTTTGCCACTGAAGCTTTCTTT	CASSLGLGTGKFATEAFF
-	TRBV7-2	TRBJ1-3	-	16	TGTGCCAGCAGCTTAAGCGCACCCAGCTCTGGAAACACCATATATTTT	CASSLSAPSSGNTIYF
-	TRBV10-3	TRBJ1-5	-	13	TGTGCCACGGGACCAGGGGTCGATCAGCCCCAGCATTTT	CATGPGVDQPQHF
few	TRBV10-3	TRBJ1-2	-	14	TGTGCCATCCGGGGGGGGACGTTGAACTATGGCTACACCTTC	CAIRGGTLNYGYTF
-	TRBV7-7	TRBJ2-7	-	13	TGTGCCAGCAGCCCTGTGGGGAGCTACGAGCAGTACTTC	CASSPVGSYEQYF
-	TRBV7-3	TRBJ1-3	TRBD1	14	TGTGCCAGCAGCCCGGGGACAGGAGGAAACACCATATATTTT	CASSPGTGGNTIYF
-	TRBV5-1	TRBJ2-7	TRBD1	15	TGCGCCAGCAGCTTCGGTGGGACAGGTGGGCCCGAGCAGTACTTC	CASSFGGTGGPEQYF
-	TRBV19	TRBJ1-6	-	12	TGTGCCAGTAGTATGGGGCGATCACCCCTCCACTTT	CASSMGRSPLHF
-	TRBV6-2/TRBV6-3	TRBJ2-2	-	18	TGTGCCAGCAGTTACTCGATACTGGGCCGGGGAGAAACCGGGGAGCTGTTTTTT	CASSYSILGRGETGELFF
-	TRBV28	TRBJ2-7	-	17	TGTGCCAGCAGTTTCCCCCGAGGAGGTCTTAGCTCCTACGAGCAGTACTTC	CASSFPRGGLSSYEQYF
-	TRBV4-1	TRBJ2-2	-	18	TGCGCCAGCAGCCAAGGATCCCGCGGGGGCAGCTCCACCGGGGAGCTGTTTTTT	CASSQGSRGGSSTGELFF
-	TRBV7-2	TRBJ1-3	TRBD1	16	TGTGCCAGCAGCGAATCACAGGGGGCAGGTGGAAACACCATATATTTT	CASSESQGAGGNTIYF
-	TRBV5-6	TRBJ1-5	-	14	TGTGCCAGCAGCTCGGGACATAGCAATCAGCCCCAGCATTTT	CASSSGHSNQPQHF
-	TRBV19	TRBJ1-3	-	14	TGTGCCAGTAGTACGATTGGAGTTGGAAACACCATATATTTT	CASSTIGVGNTIYF
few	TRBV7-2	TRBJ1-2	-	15	TGTGCCAGCAGCTTAGGCCCAGAAGCTAACTATGGCTACACCTTC	CASSLGPEANYGYTF
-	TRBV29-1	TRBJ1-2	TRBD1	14	TGCAGCGTTGGTCCGGGACAGGGGGTCTATGGCTACACCTTC	CSVGPGQGVYGYTF